This record concerns one TCR beta chain sequence. The V and J ends lost 6 bases and 0 bases respectively, with 9 bases between them. Germline lookup yields CDR1 MNHEY and CDR2 SMNVEV (reference sequence). The CDR3 is made up of 14 amino acids. The source of the sample is a study of blood T cell repertoires in COVID-19. Some clones are missing from TCRdb's copy, which holds only in-frame ones; the method was immunoSEQ multiplex PCR. The sample contains roughly 200,000 clones, 83% of which appear only once. Patients at the Seattle site were enrolled during active infection and followed longitudinally. This TCR was sampled from a woman between 25 and 40 years old with COVID-19, enrolled during active disease. The source material was peripheral blood. The V and J genes are TRBV27 and TRBJ1-5; D is unclear. The CDR3 bases are TGTGCCAGCAGCAGATATAATAGCAATCAGCCCCAGCATTTT. Translated, it gives CASSRYNSNQPQHF.